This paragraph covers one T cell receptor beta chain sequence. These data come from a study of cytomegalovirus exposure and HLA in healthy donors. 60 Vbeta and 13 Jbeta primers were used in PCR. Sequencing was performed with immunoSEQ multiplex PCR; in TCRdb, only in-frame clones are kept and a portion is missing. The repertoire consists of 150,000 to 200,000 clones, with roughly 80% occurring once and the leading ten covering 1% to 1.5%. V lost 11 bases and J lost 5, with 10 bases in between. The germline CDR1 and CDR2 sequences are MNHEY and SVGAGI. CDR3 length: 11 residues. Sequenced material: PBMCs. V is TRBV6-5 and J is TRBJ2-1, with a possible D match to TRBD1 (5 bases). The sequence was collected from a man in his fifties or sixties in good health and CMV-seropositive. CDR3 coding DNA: TGTGCCGCAGGGATTCACAATGAGCAGTTCTTC. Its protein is CAAGIHNEQFF.